The source of this T cell receptor (beta chain) is a study of beta chain features in type 1 diabetes. Notes on the study in general: Moderate yet significant TCRB CDR3 shortening was seen in Type 1 diabetes patients in all four CD4+ subsets. At VDJ recombination sites, type 1 diabetes patients had fewer insertions and more deleted nucleotides.

Expressed TCRB transcripts were sequenced after all isolated RNA was converted to cDNA. Sequencing used immunoSEQ multiplex PCR; TCRdb keeps in-frame clones, though not all of them. Of 100,000 to 150,000 clones detected, around 10% appear once; the ten largest clones hold approximately 0.7%. Sorting that relied on CD45RO/CCR7/CD25/CD127/CD95/CD27 yielded CD4+ naive, central memory, regulatory and stem cell-like memory cells. The J segment lost 7 bases and the V segment lost 5 bases, leaving 4 bases of the junction unmatched. This CDR3 is built from 13 residues. The germline CDR1 and CDR2 sequences are SQVTM and ANQGSEA. About this clone: Its antigen is as yet unknown.

This sequence joins TRBV29-1 and TRBJ1-3, with TRBD1 matching over 11 bases. The sequence was obtained from a man aged 25-45 years with type 1 diabetes. Sequencing input: central memory CD4+ T cells from blood. The CDR3 spells CSVLGDRGNTIYF. In DNA, the CDR3 is TGCAGCGTTCTAGGGGACAGGGGGAACACCATATATTTT.